This record concerns one T cell receptor beta chain sequence. It has no known antigen specificity. The sample holds no much larger clone one base away, and base qualities are not on file. This entry comes from a study of T cells in Graves' hyperthyroidism and ophthalmopathy (dated 2019 in TCRdb). Regarding the research as a whole: Peripheral blood samples were taken at initial diagnosis, before any treatment was given. A discovery cohort of 95 to 100 patients, 43 with Graves' ophthalmopathy and 55 to 65 with stable Graves' hyperthyroidism, was used to find distinguishing TCR V-J signatures. Whether ophthalmopathy could be predicted prospectively was tested in an independent validation cohort made up of under 20 hyperthyroidism patients plus 17 patients who later progressed to ophthalmopathy. The roughly 100 discovery patients were randomly split 7:3 into training and test sets. Thyroid tissue and blood T-cell repertoires from more than five Graves' hyperthyroidism patients were also compared in the study. After blood sampling, hyperthyroidism patients were treated with methimazole at a starting dose of 30 mg daily, and ophthalmopathy patients were treated with high-dose intravenous methylprednisolone. The paper reports TCR Vbeta CDR3 sequencing of 130 to 150 peripheral blood samples: 40 or so ophthalmopathy, roughly 80 hyperthyroidism and around 17 progressor patients. The paper as a whole reports these results and caveats: Sample size was not statistically predetermined, and investigators were not blinded to group allocation. In validation, progression to ophthalmopathy was predicted by the model with more than 65% sensitivity and roughly 72% specificity, a median of approximately 6.5 months before onset. Blood samples also contained most of the expanded thyroid clonotypes (frequency above 0.001), which suggests that blood repertoires may reflect thyroid immune responses. In cross-validation, a model built on a 13 V-J signature told ophthalmopathy apart from stable hyperthyroidism with approximately 90% sensitivity and about 81% specificity, and in testing the same model reached 80%/75%.

Its CDR3 holds 13 amino acids, cysteine through phenylalanine. The DNA shown is the 39-base CDR3, in frame from base 1. The germline V gene provides CDR1 MDHEN and CDR2 SYDVKM. V is clipped by 7 bases and J by 1 base, and the sequence between their germline boundaries is 8 bases long. In the ophthalmopathy patients, disease was moderately to severely active, with a Clinical Activity Score of 3 or more, a NOSPECS grade of 4 or more, and a duration of less than 3 months. The study excluded patients with uncontrolled infections, other autoimmune diseases, pregnancy or lactation. Diagnoses were established on the basis of clinical symptoms, serum thyroxine and TRAb, thyroid ultrasound, and orbital computed tomography. PBMCs were separated from 10 ml of fresh peripheral blood using Ficoll-Paque density gradient centrifugation. Total RNA was extracted with Trizol reagent, and quality was checked on an Agilent 2100 Bioanalyzer.

The TCR beta CDR3 regions were amplified from RNA transcripts. A first-round RT-PCR of the TCR CDR3 used the HTBI primer set with the Qiagen OneStep RT-PCR kit. The libraries were constructed in a second round of multiplex PCR and then size-selected and purified. Libraries were sequenced paired-end with 100 bp reads on an Illumina HiSeq2000. Turning to the authors' computational methods: Raw data were processed with SOAPnuke, discarding reads with adapters, uncalled bases, mean Phred below 15, or no exact constant-primer or identifier match. High-quality paired reads were merged using COPE v1.2.5, and each unique nucleotide sequence was defined as a clonotype. MiTCR v1.1 was used to align clonotypes to the IMGT TRBV, TRBD and TRBJ reference segments. Only V-J combinations with frequency above 0.0001, covering 99% to 99.2% of repertoires, were analysed. A TCS score was defined as the ratio between F50 (clonal expansion) and ExV (chaos), using BLOSUM62-based TCRdist between CDR3 peptides within each V-J. Welch's t-statistics and random forest reduced just over 500 V-J features to 10 to 15, which were used in a naive Bayes classifier (R e1071). The public reads were reanalyzed by TCRdb: fastp trimming at Q25, MiXCR alignment, in-frame beta chains only. For every CDR3 protein sequence, its rows merge into one entry that carries the most common genes and DNA. It is TCRdb's table, rather than the study itself, that gives the V and J calls and clone size. This sample has some 300,000 distinct CDR3 sequences in its table, and about 19% of those were observed once. The ten largest make up approximately 35% of the sample.

The source material was blood. The rearranged chain carries TRBV28 and TRBJ1-5, with a tentative D gene TRBD1 over 5 matching bases. The clonotype was recovered from a middle-aged man with Graves' ophthalmopathy. The CDR3: CASTRTSNQPQHF. The sequenced DNA: TGTGCCAGCACGAGGACAAGCAATCAGCCCCAGCATTTT.